The 5 T cell receptor beta chains below were found in one sample sequenced in a study of patients and donors after allogeneic stem cell transplantation. TCRdb used MiXCR to reprocess the RT-PCR reads, holding one entry per CDR3 protein. The sample holds under 200,000 distinct CDR3 sequences, about 29% seen once. The sequencing sample was made of blood, either unsorted or a sorted T cell fraction (not recorded which). Every receptor here comes from a human donor who was either an allogeneic HSCT recipient or a stem cell or donor lymphocyte infusion donor (not recorded which). It is not recorded whose cells these are; they may come from a transplant donor.

This clonotype was found many times. The chain uses TRBV6-5 and TRBJ1-1; D is uncertain. This CDR3 has 13 amino acids. V was trimmed by 2 bases and J by 3 bases, leaving 7 bases between them. Germline V CDR1 and CDR2: MNHEY, SVGAGI. The CDR3 region is CASSYGQYTEAFF. The CDR3 DNA follows: TGTGCCAGCAGTTACGGGCAATACACTGAAGCTTTCTTT.

The chain combines TRBV3-1 with TRBJ2-1, with 14 bases lining up with TRBD2. CDR1 is LGHDT and CDR2 is YNNKEL in the germline V gene (reference sequence). J lost 8 bases, V lost 1 base, and 13 bases had no gene match. This CDR3 comprises 19 residues. The CDR3 DNA reads TGTGCCAGCAGCCAAGTTTCCCGACTAGCGGGAGGGCCTTTCGATGAGCAGTTCTTC. It yields the protein CASSQVSRLAGGPFDEQFF.

This clonotype was counted between two and nine times. The chain employs TRBV12-3 or TRBV12-4 and TRBJ2-1; 7 bases line up with TRBD1. The CDR3 covers 13 residues. V gave up 3 bases and J gave up 9 bases; unmatched junction bases: 5. The CDR3 bases are TGTGCCAGCAGTTTTCTTCAGGGGGTTGAGCAGTTCTTC. Residues: CASSFLQGVEQFF.

V is TRBV20-1 and J is TRBJ2-7, with 9 bases aligning to TRBD2. Trimming removed 0 bases from V and 4 bases from J; junction bases left unmatched: 10. Germline CDR1 DFQATT, CDR2 SNEGSKA (reference sequence). The CDR3 is 16 residues long. The CDR3 DNA reads as TGCAGTGCTAGAGAAGCCAAGGGAGCGGGAGGTTACGAGCAGTACTTC. Its protein is CSAREAKGAGGYEQYF.

This clonotype was seen a few times. The chain combines TRBV4-1 with TRBJ2-7; no clear D gene. CDR1 is MGHRA, CDR2 YSYEKL, per germline. The CDR3 consists of 13 residues. Trimming removed 1 base at V and 7 bases at J, with 11 bases between. The chain's CDR3 is CASSQGPDPEQYF. CDR3 DNA: TGCGCCAGCAGCCAAGGTCCCGACCCAGAGCAGTACTTC.